The following is a TCR beta chain sequence with its context. Antigen unknown. The data were obtained in a study of blood T cells in healthy people across ages. Study-wide results and limits: Not knowing donor CMV status may have confounded expanded clonotype changes. Older age went with lower TCR beta diversity per million T cells, in a roughly linear way.

The CDR3 extends over 16 amino acids. The J segment lost 6 bases and the V segment lost 6 bases, leaving 17 bases of the junction unmatched. Germline V gene sequence: CDR1 DFQATT, CDR2 SNEGSKA (reference sequence). Alongside a J-beta primer mix, a sample-barcoded 5' primer served in a second PCR lasting roughly 7 to 11 cycles. One entry per CDR3 protein, called by TCRdb with MiXCR from the 5' RACE reads. The sample shows 550,000 to 700,000 distinct CDR3 sequences, 27% of them seen only once. The study isolated at least 6 million PBMCs from each sample. The sequence was collected from a woman in her 70s in good health. V gene TRBV20-1 combines with J gene TRBJ1-1; TRBD1 agrees at 9 bases. Sequenced material: blood. The CDR3 region is CSATSTGGELNAEAFF. DNA of the CDR3: TGCAGTGCAACCTCAACAGGGGGCGAGTTAAATGCTGAAGCTTTCTTT.